This T cell receptor (beta chain) is drawn from a study of read filtering for tumor transcriptome and immune sequencing. Study summary: Transcriptome libraries were built from DNase-treated RNA.

From around 440 ng of RNA, a library with molecular barcoded alpha/delta and beta/gamma adaptors was made. TCRdb re-derived calls from the reads in MiXCR, one entry per CDR3 protein. The table records over 90,000 distinct CDR3 sequences, about 22% of them present only once. The CDR3 is 14 residues long. The V and J ends lost 1 base and 6 bases, in that order; junction bases with no gene match: 1. Per germline, CDR1 SGHTA and CDR2 FQGTGA. This clonotype was seen at least ten times. This receptor was taken from a donor at least 40 years old with multiple myeloma. Sequences were obtained from a population of CD138-negative cells sorted from bone marrow. The chain carries TRBV7-3 and TRBJ2-2; 8 bases match TRBD1. This CDR3 is CASSLIQGAGELFF. The CDR3 nucleotides are TGTGCCAGCAGCTTAATACAGGGGGCCGGGGAGCTGTTTTTT.